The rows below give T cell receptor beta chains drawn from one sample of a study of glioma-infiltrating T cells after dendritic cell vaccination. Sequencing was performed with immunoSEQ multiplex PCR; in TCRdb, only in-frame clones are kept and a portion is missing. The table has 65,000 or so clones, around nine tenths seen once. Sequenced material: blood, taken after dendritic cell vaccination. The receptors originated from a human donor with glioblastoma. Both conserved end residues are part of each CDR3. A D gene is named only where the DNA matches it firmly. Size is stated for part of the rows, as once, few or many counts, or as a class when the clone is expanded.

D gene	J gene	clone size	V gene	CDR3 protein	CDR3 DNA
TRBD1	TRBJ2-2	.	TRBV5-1	CASSESGQIAGELFF	TGCGCCAGCAGCGAATCGGGACAGATAGCCGGGGAGCTGTTTTTT
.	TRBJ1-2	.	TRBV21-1	CASSKDEKQGVGGYTF	TGTGCCAGCAGCAAAGACGAGAAACAGGGGGTGGGTGGCTACACCTTC
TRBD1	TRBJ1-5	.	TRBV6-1	CASSAPGTGNQPQHF	TGTGCCAGCAGTGCGCCCGGGACAGGCAATCAGCCCCAGCATTTT
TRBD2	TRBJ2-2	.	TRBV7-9	CASSLTSGRGPGELFF	TGTGCCAGCAGTCTAACTAGCGGGAGAGGGCCCGGGGAGCTGTTTTTT
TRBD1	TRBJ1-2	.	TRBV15	CATSSDRDLGKINNYGYTF	TGTGCCACCAGCAGCGACAGGGACTTGGGTAAAATCAATAACTATGGCTACACCTTC
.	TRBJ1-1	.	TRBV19	CASSRARGTRNTEAFF	TGTGCCAGTAGCCGAGCCCGAGGGACAAGGAACACTGAAGCTTTCTTT
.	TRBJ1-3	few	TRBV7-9	CASTSGRNTIYF	TGTGCCAGCACCTCTGGCAGAAACACCATATATTTT
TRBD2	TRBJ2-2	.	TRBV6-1	CASSIIAGGTGELFF	TGTGCCAGCAGTATAATAGCGGGAGGCACCGGGGAGCTGTTTTTT
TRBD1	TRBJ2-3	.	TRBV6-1	CASSAQQGGADTQYF	TGTGCCAGCAGTGCCCAACAGGGGGGTGCAGATACGCAGTATTTT
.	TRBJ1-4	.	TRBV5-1	CASSLGQVKGKKLFF	TGCGCCAGCAGCTTGGGACAGGTCAAGGGAAAAAAACTGTTTTTT
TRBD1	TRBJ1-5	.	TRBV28	CASRPDRVGGQPQHF	TGTGCCAGCAGGCCCGACAGGGTAGGAGGCCAGCCCCAGCATTTT
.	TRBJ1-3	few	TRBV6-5	CASSQLVVPGNTIYF	TGTGCCAGCAGCCAGTTGGTTGTCCCTGGAAACACCATATATTTT
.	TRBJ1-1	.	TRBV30	CAWKQGEAFF	TGTGCCTGGAAACAGGGCGAGGCTTTCTTT
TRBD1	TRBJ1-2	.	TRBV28	CASSSPQGADYGYTF	TGTGCCAGCAGTTCTCCACAGGGGGCTGACTATGGCTACACCTTC
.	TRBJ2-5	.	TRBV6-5	CATGGVRETQYF	TGTGCCACGGGCGGGGTGAGAGAGACCCAGTACTTC
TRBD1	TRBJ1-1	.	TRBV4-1	CASSQVWDSRGTEAFF	TGCGCCAGCAGCCAAGTATGGGACAGTAGGGGCACTGAAGCTTTCTTT
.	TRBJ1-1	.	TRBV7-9	CASSLSLAEVAFF	TGTGCCAGCAGCTTAAGTCTAGCGGAAGTCGCTTTCTTT
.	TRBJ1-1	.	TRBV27	CASSLRAMNTEAFF	TGTGCCAGCAGTCTCAGGGCTATGAACACTGAAGCTTTCTTT
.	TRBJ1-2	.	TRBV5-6	CASSPRGNYGYTF	TGTGCCAGCAGCCCCAGGGGAAACTATGGCTACACCTTC
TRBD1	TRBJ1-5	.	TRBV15	CATSRGQNQPQHF	TGTGCCACCAGCAGGGGACAGAATCAGCCCCAGCATTTT
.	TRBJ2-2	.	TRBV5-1	CASSSDRPPGELFF	TGCGCCAGCAGCTCAGACAGGCCCCCCGGGGAGCTGTTTTTT
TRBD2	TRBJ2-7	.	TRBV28	CASVALQRGASYEQYF	TGTGCCAGCGTCGCTTTACAGCGGGGCGCGTCCTACGAGCAGTACTTC
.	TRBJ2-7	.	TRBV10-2	CASSGATLRYEQYF	TGCGCCAGCAGTGGGGCGACACTGCGCTACGAGCAGTACTTC
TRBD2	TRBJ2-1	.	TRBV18	CASSPETSGKQFF	TGTGCCAGCTCACCAGAAACTAGCGGGAAGCAGTTCTTC
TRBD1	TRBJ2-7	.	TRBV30	CAWSLQTGSLREQYF	TGTGCCTGGAGTCTCCAGACAGGGTCCCTACGGGAGCAGTACTTC
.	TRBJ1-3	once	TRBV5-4	CASSSRELSGNTIYF	TGTGCCAGCAGCTCTCGGGAGCTGTCTGGAAACACCATATATTTT
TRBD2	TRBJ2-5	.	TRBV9	CASSVVSGVQETQYF	TGTGCCAGCAGCGTAGTTAGCGGGGTACAGGAGACCCAGTACTTC
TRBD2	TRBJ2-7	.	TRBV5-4	CASSSGLAGGTYEQYF	TGTGCCAGCAGCTCCGGACTAGCGGGGGGGACCTACGAGCAGTACTTC
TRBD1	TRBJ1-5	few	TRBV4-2	CASSSGTGANQPQHF	TGTGCCAGCAGTTCCGGGACAGGGGCCAATCAGCCCCAGCATTTT
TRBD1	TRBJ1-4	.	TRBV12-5	CASGPGQVGEKLFF	TGTGCTAGTGGTCCCGGACAGGTAGGGGAAAAACTGTTTTTT
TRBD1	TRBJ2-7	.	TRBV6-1	CASEDRVGSYEQYF	TGTGCCAGTGAGGACAGGGTGGGTTCCTACGAGCAGTACTTC
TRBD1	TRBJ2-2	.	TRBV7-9	CASSRDRGLVELFF	TGTGCCAGCAGCCGGGACAGGGGGCTCGTGGAGCTGTTTTTT
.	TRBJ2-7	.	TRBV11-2	CASSLAASGIEQYF	TGTGCCAGCAGCTTAGCGGCGTCGGGGATCGAGCAGTACTTC
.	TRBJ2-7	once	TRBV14	CASSQEKAGLYEQYF	TGTGCCAGCAGCCAAGAGAAGGCAGGGCTCTACGAGCAGTACTTC
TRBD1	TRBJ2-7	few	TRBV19	CASSRQGTYEQYF	TGTGCCAGTAGCCGACAGGGAACCTACGAGCAGTACTTC
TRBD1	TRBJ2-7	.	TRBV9	CASSVGQGAMGEQYF	TGTGCCAGCAGCGTAGGACAGGGGGCGATGGGGGAGCAGTACTTC
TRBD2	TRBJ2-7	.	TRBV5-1	CASSLRLAGVWEQYF	TGCGCCAGCAGCTTGCGACTAGCGGGAGTATGGGAGCAGTACTTC